Detailed here is one T cell receptor beta chain. Antigen unknown. CDR1 and CDR2 from the germline V gene are LNHNV and YYDKDF (reference sequence). The CDR3 covers 14 residues. Trimming left V 3 bases short and J 5 bases short, with 11 bases between. This sample was included in a study of identical twins. In TCRdb, the 5' RACE reads were re-called with MiXCR into one record per CDR3 protein. The data contain over 250,000 distinct CDR3 sequences, over 8.5% of them seen just once; the ten biggest clones take up under 7.5%. Whole-study findings and limits: The authors drew conclusions from cross-sectional statistical analysis rather than following the same donors. Surplus twin overlap in beta out-of-frame sequences was less pronounced.

These same data were also listed under a study on yellow fever vaccine responses in identical twins.

This clonotype originated in a woman between 18 and 29 years old in good health. The sample taken for sequencing was CD8+ T cells sorted from blood. V usage is TRBV15 and J usage is TRBJ2-1; maybe TRBD2 (5 bases). The CDR3 region is CATSSRTRDNEQFF. As DNA, the CDR3 is TGTGCCACCAGCAGCCGAACTAGGGACAATGAGCAGTTCTTC.